This T cell receptor (beta chain) was documented in a study of cytomegalovirus exposure and HLA in healthy donors. Broader study findings: Some public TCRs appeared in many individuals, while most sequences were rare. Presence/absence analyses assumed roughly uniform sequencing depth across donors, which may not hold.

This clone occurred a few times. Its antigen is as yet unknown. 13 Jbeta primers and 60 Vbeta primers were used for the PCR. Profiling relied on immunoSEQ multiplex PCR, and the TCRdb table lists in-frame clones only, not all of them. The repertoire holds 150,000 to 200,000 clones, with roughly 80% as singletons. CDR1 is MNHEY and CDR2 is SVGAGI in the germline V gene. J was trimmed by 5 bases and V by 11 bases; bases with no gene match: 6. The CDR3 totals 12 residues. The rearrangement uses TRBV6-5 and TRBJ1-1; the match to TRBD1 covers 9 bases. The receptor comes from a male donor in good health and CMV-seronegative. Sequencing input: PBMCs. The CDR3 DNA sequence: TGTGCCGCGACAGGGGGGAGGACTGAAGCTTTCTTT. It specifies CAATGGRTEAFF.